These 7 T cell receptor beta chains share one sample of origin, sequenced in a study of T cells in Graves' hyperthyroidism and ophthalmopathy. RNA transcripts provided the source from which TCR beta CDR3 regions were amplified. A first-round RT-PCR of the TCR CDR3 used the HTBI primer set. TCRdb itself ran the multiplex PCR reads through MiXCR, one entry per CDR3 protein. The sample lists about 570,000 distinct CDR3 sequences; 46% were seen once. The sample consisted of peripheral blood or thyroid tissue (not recorded which). The receptor source for this set is an adult woman with Graves' disease, either hyperthyroidism or ophthalmopathy (not recorded which).

In its sample, this clonotype was seen many times. The genes are TRBV7-9 and TRBJ2-7, with no clear D. The germline V gene encodes CDR1 SEHNR and CDR2 FQNEAQ (reference sequence). Trimming pared 3 bases from V and 7 bases from J, leaving 13 bases between. CDR3 length equals 13 residues. The CDR3: CASSLQVGDEQYF. The CDR3 bases are TGTGCCAGCAGCTTGCAAGTTGGCGATGAGCAGTACTTC.

Turning to this clonotype: This may come from a read error, since a much larger clone is one base off. The genes are TRBV12-3 or TRBV12-4 and TRBJ2-2; D is possibly TRBD1 (6 bases). V lost 6 bases and J lost 7, with 12 bases in between. The CDR3 contains 13 residues. The CDR3 is CASRGGYGGELFF. CDR3 coding DNA: TGTGCCAGCAGAGGGGGATACGGCGGGGAGCTGTTTTTT.

This clonotype was recorded many times. The J gene is TRBJ1-4, the V gene TRBV7-9, with D maybe TRBD1 (5 bases). Germline CDR1 and CDR2: SEHNR and FQNEAQ (reference sequence). V dropped 1 base and J dropped 8 bases, with 23 bases sitting between them. The CDR3 length is 18 residues. CDR3 sequence (DNA): TGTGCCAGCAGCTTAGGGTCCATAAGGGGCCAGGCGGGGGAAAAACTGTTTTTT. Its translation: CASSLGSIRGQAGEKLFF.

V is TRBV11-2 and J is TRBJ2-3; D unresolved. Trimming took off 1 base at V and 2 bases at J, with 10 bases between the two ends. CDR1 is SGHAT and CDR2 is FQNNGV in the germline V gene. This CDR3 spans 15 amino acids. Here the CDR3 reads CASSLVVRPTDTQYF. The DNA for the CDR3 is TGTGCCAGCAGCTTAGTGGTGCGACCCACAGATACGCAGTATTTT.

This clonotype turned up a few times. This chain uses TRBV7-6 with TRBJ1-1; the D gene is possibly TRBD1 (6 bases). Trimming removed 0 bases at V and 3 bases at J, with 11 bases between. Germline V gene sequence: CDR1 SGHVS, CDR2 FNYEAQ. CDR3 length equals 15 residues. In nucleotides, the CDR3 is TGTGCCAGCAGCTTAGCCGGGGGCGATGACACTGAAGCTTTCTTT. Translating gives CASSLAGGDDTEAFF. Variable domain in full (rest from reference TRBV7-6 and TRBJ1-1): GAGVSQSPRYKVTKRGQDVALRCDPISGHVSLYWYRQALGQGPEFLTYFNYEAQQDKSGLPNDRFSAERPEGSISTLTIQRTEQRDSAMYRCASSLAGGDDTEAFFGQGTRLTVV.

This clonotype showed up many times. The chain recombines TRBV7-9 with TRBJ2-2, with D tentatively TRBD2 (6 bases). Trimming removed 7 bases at V and 1 base at J, with 16 bases between. In germline, CDR1 is SEHNR, CDR2 FQNEAQ (reference sequence). The CDR3 loop spans 16 amino acids. This chain's CDR3 is CASTPDGTVNTGELFF. The CDR3 DNA sequence: TGTGCCAGCACCCCGGACGGGACTGTGAACACCGGGGAGCTGTTTTTT.

The genes are TRBV6-5 and TRBJ2-5, with a tentative D call TRBD2 (5 bases). Germline lookup yields CDR1 MNHEY and CDR2 SVGAGI. This CDR3 has 12 amino acids. Deletions cut 2 bases from V and 4 bases from J, with 5 bases between. The CDR3 DNA reads TGTGCCAGCAGTTACGAGGGAGAGACCCAGTACTTC. Translation: CASSYEGETQYF.